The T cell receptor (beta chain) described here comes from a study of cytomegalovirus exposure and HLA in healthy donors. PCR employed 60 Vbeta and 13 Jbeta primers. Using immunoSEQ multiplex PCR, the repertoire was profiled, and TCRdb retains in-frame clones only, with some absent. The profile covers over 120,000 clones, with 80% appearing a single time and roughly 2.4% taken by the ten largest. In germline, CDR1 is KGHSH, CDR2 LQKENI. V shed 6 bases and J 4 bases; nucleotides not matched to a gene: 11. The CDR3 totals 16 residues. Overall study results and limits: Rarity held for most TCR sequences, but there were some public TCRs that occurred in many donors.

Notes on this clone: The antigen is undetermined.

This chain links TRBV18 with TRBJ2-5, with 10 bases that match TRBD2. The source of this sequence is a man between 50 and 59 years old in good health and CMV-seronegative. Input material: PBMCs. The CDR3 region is CASSATASGGSETQYF. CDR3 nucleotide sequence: TGTGCCAGCTCCGCGACGGCTAGCGGGGGATCAGAGACCCAGTACTTC.